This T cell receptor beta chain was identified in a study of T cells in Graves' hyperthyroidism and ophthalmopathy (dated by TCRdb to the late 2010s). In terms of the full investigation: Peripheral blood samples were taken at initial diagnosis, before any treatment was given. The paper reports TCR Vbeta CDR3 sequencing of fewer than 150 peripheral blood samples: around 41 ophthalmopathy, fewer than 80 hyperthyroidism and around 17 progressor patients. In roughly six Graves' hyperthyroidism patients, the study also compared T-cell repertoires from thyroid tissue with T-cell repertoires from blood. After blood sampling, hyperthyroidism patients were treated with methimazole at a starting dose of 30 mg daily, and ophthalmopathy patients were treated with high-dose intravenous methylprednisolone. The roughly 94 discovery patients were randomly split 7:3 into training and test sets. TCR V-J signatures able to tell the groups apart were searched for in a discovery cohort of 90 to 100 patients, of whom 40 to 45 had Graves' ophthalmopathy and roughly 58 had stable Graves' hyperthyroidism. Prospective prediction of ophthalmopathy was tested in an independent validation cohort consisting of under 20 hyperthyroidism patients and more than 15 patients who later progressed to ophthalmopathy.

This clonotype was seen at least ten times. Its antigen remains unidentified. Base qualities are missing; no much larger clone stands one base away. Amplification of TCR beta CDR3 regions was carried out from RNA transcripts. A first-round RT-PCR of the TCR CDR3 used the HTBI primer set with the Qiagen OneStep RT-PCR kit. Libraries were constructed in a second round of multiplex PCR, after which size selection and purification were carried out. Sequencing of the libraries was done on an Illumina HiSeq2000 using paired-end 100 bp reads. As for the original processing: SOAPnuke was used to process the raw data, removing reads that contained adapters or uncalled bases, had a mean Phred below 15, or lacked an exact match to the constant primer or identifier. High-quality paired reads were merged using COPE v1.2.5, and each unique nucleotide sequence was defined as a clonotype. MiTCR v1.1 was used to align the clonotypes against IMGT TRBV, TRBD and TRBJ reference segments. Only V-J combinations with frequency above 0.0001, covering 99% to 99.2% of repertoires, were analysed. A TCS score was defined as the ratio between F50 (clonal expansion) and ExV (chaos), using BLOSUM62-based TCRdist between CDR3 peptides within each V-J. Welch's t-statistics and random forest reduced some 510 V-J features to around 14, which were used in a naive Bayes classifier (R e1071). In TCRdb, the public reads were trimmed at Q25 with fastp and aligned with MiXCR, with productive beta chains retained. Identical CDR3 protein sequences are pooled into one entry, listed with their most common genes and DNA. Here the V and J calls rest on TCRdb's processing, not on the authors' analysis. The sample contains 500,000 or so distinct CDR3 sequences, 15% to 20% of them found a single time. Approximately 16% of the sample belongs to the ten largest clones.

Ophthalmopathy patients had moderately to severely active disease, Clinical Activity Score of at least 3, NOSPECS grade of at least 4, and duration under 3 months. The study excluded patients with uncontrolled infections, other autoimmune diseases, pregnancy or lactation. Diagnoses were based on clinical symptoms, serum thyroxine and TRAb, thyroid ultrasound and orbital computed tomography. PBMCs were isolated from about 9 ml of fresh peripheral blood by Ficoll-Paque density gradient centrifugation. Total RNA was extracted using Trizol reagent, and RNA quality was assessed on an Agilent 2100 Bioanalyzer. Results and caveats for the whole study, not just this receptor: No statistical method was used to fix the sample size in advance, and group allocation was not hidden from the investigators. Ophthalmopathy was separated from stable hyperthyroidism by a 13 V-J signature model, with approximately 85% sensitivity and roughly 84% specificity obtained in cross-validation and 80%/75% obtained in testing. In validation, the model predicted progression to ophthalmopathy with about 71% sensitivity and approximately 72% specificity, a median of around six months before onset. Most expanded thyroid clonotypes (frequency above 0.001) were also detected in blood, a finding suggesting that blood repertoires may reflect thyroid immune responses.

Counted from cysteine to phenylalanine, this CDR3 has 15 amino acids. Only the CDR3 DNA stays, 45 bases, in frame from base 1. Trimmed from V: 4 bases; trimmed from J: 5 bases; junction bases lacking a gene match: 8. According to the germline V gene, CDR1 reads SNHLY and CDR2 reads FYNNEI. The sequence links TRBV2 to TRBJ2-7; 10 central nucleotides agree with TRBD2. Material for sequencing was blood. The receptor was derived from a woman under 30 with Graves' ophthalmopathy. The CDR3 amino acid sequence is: CASSVSAGGPDEQYF. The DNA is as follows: TGTGCCAGCAGTGTATCAGCGGGAGGGCCCGACGAGCAGTACTTC.